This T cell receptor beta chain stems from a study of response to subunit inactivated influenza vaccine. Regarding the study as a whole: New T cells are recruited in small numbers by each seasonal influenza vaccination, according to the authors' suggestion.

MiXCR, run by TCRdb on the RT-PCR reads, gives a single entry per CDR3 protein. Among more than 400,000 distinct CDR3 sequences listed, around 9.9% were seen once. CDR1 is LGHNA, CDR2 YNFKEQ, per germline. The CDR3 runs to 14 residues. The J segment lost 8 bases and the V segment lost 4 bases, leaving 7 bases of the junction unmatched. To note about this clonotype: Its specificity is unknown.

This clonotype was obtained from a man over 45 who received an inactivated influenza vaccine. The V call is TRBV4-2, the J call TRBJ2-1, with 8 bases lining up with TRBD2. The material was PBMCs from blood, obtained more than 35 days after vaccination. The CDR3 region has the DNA TGTGCCAGCAGCCTGGGGACTAGTCCTGATGAGCAGTTCTTC. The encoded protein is CASSLGTSPDEQFF.